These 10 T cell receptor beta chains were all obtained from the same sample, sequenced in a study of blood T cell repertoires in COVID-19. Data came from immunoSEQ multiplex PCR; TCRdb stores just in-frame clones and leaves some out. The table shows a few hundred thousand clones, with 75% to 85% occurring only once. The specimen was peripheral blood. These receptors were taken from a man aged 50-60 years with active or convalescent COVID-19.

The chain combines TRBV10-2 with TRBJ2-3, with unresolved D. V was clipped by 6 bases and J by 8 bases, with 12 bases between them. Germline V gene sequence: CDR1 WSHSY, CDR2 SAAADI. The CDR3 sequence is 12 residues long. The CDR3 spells CASRVELGTQYF. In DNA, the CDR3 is TGCGCCAGCAGGGTAGAGCTAGGTACGCAGTATTTT.

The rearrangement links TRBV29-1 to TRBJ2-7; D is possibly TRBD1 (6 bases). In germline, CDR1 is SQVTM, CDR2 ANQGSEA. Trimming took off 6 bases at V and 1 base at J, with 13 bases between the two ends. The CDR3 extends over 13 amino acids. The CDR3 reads CSVNTGQSYEQYF. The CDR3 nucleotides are TGCAGCGTAAATACAGGACAGTCCTACGAGCAGTACTTC.

The CDR3 spells CASSRSGYGYTF. The CDR3 DNA follows: TGTGCCAGCAGCCGGAGTGGCTATGGCTACACCTTC. V gene TRBV5-6 combines with J gene TRBJ1-2; D uncertain. Germline V CDR1 and CDR2: SGHDT, YYEEEE. Trimming removed 4 bases from V and 4 bases from J, with 8 bases in between. CDR3 length: 12 amino acids.

Here the CDR3 DNA reads TGTGCCAGCAGTTTTCCGTATGGACAGGGGGCCTATGGCTACACCTTC. The encoded protein is CASSFPYGQGAYGYTF. The gene calls are TRBV28 and TRBJ1-2; 11 nucleotides match TRBD1. The V gene end was trimmed by 3 bases and the J gene end by 4 bases; junction bases not matched to a gene: 7. Germline values: CDR1 MDHEN, CDR2 SYDVKM. The CDR3 is 16 residues long.

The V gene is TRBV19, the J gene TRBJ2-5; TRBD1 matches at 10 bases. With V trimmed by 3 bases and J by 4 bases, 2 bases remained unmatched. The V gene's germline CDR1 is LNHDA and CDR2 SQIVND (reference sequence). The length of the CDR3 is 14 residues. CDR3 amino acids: CASSMGQGRETQYF. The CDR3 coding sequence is TGTGCCAGTAGTATGGGACAGGGGAGAGAGACCCAGTACTTC.

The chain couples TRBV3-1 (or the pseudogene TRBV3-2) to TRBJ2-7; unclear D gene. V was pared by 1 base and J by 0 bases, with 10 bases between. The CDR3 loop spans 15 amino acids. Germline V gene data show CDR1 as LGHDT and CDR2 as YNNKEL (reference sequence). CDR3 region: CASSQGASGSYEQYF. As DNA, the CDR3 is TGTGCCAGCAGCCAAGGAGCTTCAGGCTCCTACGAGCAGTACTTC.

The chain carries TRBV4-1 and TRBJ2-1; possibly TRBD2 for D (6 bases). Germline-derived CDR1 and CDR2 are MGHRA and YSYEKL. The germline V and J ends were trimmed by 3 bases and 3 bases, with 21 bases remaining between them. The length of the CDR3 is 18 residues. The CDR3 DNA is TGCGCCAGCAGCCACTGGACGGGTGGGTCGGGGGACTACAATGAGCAGTTCTTC. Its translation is CASSHWTGGSGDYNEQFF.

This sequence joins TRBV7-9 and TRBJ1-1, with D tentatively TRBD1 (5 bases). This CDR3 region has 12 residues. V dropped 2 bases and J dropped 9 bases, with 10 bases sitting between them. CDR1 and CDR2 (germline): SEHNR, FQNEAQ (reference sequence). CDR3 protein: CASSLYGGKAFF. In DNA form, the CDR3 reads TGTGCCAGCAGCTTATATGGGGGGAAAGCTTTCTTT.

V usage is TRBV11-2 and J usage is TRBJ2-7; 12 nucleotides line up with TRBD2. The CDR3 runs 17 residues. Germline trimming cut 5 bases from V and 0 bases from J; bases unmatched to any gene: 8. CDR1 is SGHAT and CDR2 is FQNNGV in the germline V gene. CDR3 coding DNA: TGTGCCAGCAGCCAGACCGGGACTAGCGGGTTCTCCTACGAGCAGTACTTC. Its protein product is CASSQTGTSGFSYEQYF.

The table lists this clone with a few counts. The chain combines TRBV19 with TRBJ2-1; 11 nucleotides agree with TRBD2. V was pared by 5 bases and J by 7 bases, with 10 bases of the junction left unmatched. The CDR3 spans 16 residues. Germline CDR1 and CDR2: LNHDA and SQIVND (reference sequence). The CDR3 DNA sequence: TGTGCCAGTAGTGCGCTAGCGGGGGGCCGGGGGAATGAGCAGTTCTTC. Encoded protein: CASSALAGGRGNEQFF.